The rows below give T cell receptor beta chains drawn from one sample of a study of radiotherapy plus CTLA-4 blockade in lung cancer. Assay: immunoSEQ multiplex PCR; the TCRdb copy retains only in-frame clones and omits some. The sample contains under 100,000 clones, approximately 82% of which appear only once. The input for sequencing was peripheral blood, taken from a patient treated with radiotherapy plus ipilimumab. All receptors come from a human donor with non-small cell lung cancer that progressed on radiotherapy plus ipilimumab. The CDR3 runs from the conserved cysteine through the conserved F or W. The order of the fields is D gene, V gene, clone size, J gene, CDR3 DNA, CDR3 protein. The D gene is left open where the match is weak. The size of a clone is reported for some rows only, either as once, few or many, or as a class for expanded clones.

TRBD1	TRBV27	.	TRBJ1-2	TGTGCCAGCAGTTTGGACAGGGGGCTCGTCTATGGCTACACCTTC	CASSLDRGLVYGYTF
.	TRBV30	.	TRBJ1-1	TGTGCCTGGAGTGCCACTCTAGCGAACACTGAAGCTTTCTTT	CAWSATLANTEAFF
.	TRBV6-5	.	TRBJ1-6	TGTGCCAGCAGTTATTATCTTGGGGATTCACCCCTCCACTTT	CASSYYLGDSPLHF
.	TRBV10-2	.	TRBJ2-7	TGCGCCAGCAGTGCCTTTGGGGGGAGACCCTTCGGCGAGCAGTACTTC	CASSAFGGRPFGEQYF
.	TRBV7-8	.	TRBJ2-7	TGTGCCAGCAGCTTATCTGCGAACGAGCAGTACTTC	CASSLSANEQYF
.	TRBV11-3	.	TRBJ2-2	TGTGCCAGCAGCCCTGGGGGCTGGCGGGAGTTGCCCGGGGAGCTGTTTTTT	CASSPGGWRELPGELFF
.	TRBV12-5	few	TRBJ2-5	TGTGCTAGTGGTTTGAATGGGCTAGGGCAAGAGACCCAGTACTTC	CASGLNGLGQETQYF
TRBD2	TRBV7-2	.	TRBJ2-7	TGTGCCAGCAGCTTGACTAGCGGGACGCCCTACGAGCAGTACTTC	CASSLTSGTPYEQYF
.	TRBV11-3	.	TRBJ2-1	TGTGCCAGCAGCTTAGTAGTGGCCAGGGCCTCCGGTCCCGATGAGCAGTTCTTC	CASSLVVARASGPDEQFF
.	TRBV10-3	.	TRBJ1-1	TGTGCCGCCGGCCCCGGGGGGGCAGCCACTGAAGCTTTCTTT	CAAGPGGAATEAFF